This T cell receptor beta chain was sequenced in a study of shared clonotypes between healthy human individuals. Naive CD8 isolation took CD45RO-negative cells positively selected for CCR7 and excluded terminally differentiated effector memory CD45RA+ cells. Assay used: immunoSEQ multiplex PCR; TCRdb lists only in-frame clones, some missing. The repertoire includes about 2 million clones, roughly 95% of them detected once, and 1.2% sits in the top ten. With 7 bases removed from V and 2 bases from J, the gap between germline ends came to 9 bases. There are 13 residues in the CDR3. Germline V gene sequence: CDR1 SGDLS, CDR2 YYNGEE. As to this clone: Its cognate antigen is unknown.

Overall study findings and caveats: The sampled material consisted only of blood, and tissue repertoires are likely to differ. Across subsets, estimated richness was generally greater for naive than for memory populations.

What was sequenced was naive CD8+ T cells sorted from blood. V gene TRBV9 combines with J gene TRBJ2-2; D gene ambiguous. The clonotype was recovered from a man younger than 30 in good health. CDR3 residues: CASGTQNTGELFF. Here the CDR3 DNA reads TGTGCCAGCGGAACACAAAACACCGGGGAGCTGTTTTTT.